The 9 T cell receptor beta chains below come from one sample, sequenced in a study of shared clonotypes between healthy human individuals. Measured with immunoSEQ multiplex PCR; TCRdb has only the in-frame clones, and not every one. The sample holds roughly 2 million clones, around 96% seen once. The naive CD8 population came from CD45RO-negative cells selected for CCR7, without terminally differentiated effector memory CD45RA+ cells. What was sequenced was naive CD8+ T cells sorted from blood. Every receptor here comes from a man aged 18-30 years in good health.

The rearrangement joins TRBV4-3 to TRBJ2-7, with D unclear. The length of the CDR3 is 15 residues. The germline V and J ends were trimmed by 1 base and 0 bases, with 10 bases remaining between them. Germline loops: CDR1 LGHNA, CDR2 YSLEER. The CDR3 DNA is TGCGCCAGCAGCCAAGCGGTGTCGAGCTCCTACGAGCAGTACTTC. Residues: CASSQAVSSSYEQYF.

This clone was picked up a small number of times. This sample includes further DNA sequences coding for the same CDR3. Here the CDR3 DNA reads TGTGCCAGCAGCGTAACGGCCGGGGAGCTGTTTTTT. Translating it yields CASSVTAGELFF. V and J are TRBV9 and TRBJ2-2, with unresolved D. Trimming removed 1 base at V and 6 bases at J, with 4 bases between. The CDR3 is 12 residues long. The germline V gene encodes CDR1 SGDLS and CDR2 YYNGEE.

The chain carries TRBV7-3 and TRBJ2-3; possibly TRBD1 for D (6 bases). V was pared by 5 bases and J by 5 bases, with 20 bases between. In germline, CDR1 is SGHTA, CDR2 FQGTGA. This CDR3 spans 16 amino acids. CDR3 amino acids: CASSLVGAGGEDTQYF. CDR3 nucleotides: TGTGCCAGCAGCCTGGTGGGGGCAGGAGGAGAAGATACGCAGTATTTT.

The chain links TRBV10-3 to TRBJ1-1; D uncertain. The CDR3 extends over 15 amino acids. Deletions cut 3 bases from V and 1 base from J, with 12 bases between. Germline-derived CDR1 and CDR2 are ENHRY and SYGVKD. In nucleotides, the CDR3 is TGTGCCATCAGTGAAATCCGGACTCCGAACACTGAAGCTTTCTTT. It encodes CAISEIRTPNTEAFF.

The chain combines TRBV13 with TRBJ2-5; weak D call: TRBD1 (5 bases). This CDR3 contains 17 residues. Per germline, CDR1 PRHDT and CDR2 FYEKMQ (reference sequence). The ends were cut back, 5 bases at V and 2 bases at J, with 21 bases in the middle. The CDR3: CASSPPPLGENQETQYF. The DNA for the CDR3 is TGTGCCAGCAGCCCACCCCCCCTAGGGGAAAATCAAGAGACCCAGTACTTC.

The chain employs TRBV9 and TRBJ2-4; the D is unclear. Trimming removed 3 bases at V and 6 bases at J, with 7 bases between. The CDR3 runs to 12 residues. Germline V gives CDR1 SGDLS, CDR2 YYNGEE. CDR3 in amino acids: CASSGGRNIQYF. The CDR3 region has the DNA TGTGCCAGCAGCGGGGGTAGAAACATTCAGTACTTC.

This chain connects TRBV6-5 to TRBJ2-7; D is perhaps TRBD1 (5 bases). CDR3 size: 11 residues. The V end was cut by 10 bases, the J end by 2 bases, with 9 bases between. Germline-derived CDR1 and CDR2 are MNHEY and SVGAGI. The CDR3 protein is CATIGAYEQYF. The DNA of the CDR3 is TGTGCCACCATAGGGGCCTACGAGCAGTACTTC.

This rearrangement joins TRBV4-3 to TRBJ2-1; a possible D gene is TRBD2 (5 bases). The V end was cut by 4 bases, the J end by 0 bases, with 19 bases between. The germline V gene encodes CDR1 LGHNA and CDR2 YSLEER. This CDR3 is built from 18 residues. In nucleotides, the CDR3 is TGCGCCAGCAGCCCCGGGGTGGCTTTCCAAAGCTCCTACAATGAGCAGTTCTTC. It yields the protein CASSPGVAFQSSYNEQFF.

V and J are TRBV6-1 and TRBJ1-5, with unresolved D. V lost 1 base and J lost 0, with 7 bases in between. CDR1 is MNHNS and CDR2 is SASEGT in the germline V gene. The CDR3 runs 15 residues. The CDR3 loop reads CASSEEVYSNQPQHF. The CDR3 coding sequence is TGTGCCAGCAGTGAAGAAGTTTATAGCAATCAGCCCCAGCATTTT.